This note documents a single T cell receptor beta chain sequence. Clones were read by immunoSEQ multiplex PCR, and TCRdb kept only the in-frame ones, dropping some. The repertoire has hundreds of thousands of clones, 70% to 90% of them found once; the top ten carry around 2%. This sample was included in a study of blood T cell repertoires in COVID-19. About the research overall: PBMCs, B-cell-depleted T cells, or T cells provided the cDNA or gDNA that made up the material.

Trimming cost V 2 bases and J 5 bases, with 15 bases left between them. The CDR3 is 15 residues long. Germline V gene data show CDR1 as SGHAT and CDR2 as FQNNGV. Sequences were obtained from PBMCs or T cells enriched from blood (not recorded which). The chain joins TRBV11-2 to TRBJ1-1; a possible D gene is TRBD1 (5 bases). The origin of this receptor is a woman between 55 and 75 years old in a cohort exposed to, infected with or recovered from COVID-19 (not recorded which). CDR3 sequence (DNA): TGTGCCAGCAGCTTAAACAGGTCACCTGGGACTGAAGCTTTCTTT. Translation: CASSLNRSPGTEAFF.